Listed below are T cell receptor beta chains from one sample, sequenced in a study of control samples from healthy donors and cancer patients. The protocol was immunoSEQ multiplex PCR, while the TCRdb copy is restricted to in-frame clones and leaves out a portion. The sample shows about 250,000 clones, roughly four fifths of them seen only once. The sample consisted of PBMCs. The receptor source for this set is a woman aged 55-69 years with lung cancer. Each CDR3 is given with its conserved first and last residue. Each record gives: V gene, D gene, J gene, CDR3 DNA, CDR3 protein. D genes are given only for firm matches.

TRBV11-2,NA,TRBJ2-7,TGTGCCAGCAGCTTAGGACGGACAGGGAGGGAGTACGAGCAGTACTTC,CASSLGRTGREYEQYF
TRBV2,NA,TRBJ1-1,TGTGCCAGCAAAGCCGGGAATATGAACACTGAAGCTTTCTTT,CASKAGNMNTEAFF
TRBV18,NA,TRBJ2-2,TGTGCCAGCTCACCATTTGCACGGGAAGAGCTGTTTTTT,CASSPFAREELFF
TRBV29-1,NA,TRBJ1-1,TGCAGCGCACGACATCCGAGCACTGAAGCTTTCTTT,CSARHPSTEAFF
TRBV6-5,TRBD1,TRBJ1-2,TGTGCCAGCAGTCCGACAGGGGGCCTTGGCTACACCTTC,CASSPTGGLGYTF
TRBV6-5,TRBD1,TRBJ1-5,TGTGCCAGCAAACAAGGACAGGGTGTTGGTCAGCCCCAGCATTTT,CASKQGQGVGQPQHF
TRBV9,NA,TRBJ1-5,TGTGCCAGCAGCGTCGGGGAGGGGTTGGGTCAGCCCCAGCATTTT,CASSVGEGLGQPQHF
TRBV7-2,NA,TRBJ1-2,TGTGCCAGCAGCTCCGAAGGGACGGTCTATGGCTACACCTTC,CASSSEGTVYGYTF
TRBV19,TRBD1,TRBJ1-1,TGTGCCAGTAGGGGACAGGGTAGCACTGAAGCTTTCTTT,CASRGQGSTEAFF
TRBV6-2/TRBV6-3,NA,TRBJ1-1,TGTGCCAGCAGTTGGTCGGCAGTAGCTTTCTTT,CASSWSAVAFF
TRBV5-1,NA,TRBJ2-5,TGCGCCAGCAGCTTGGATGAGACCCAGTACTTC,CASSLDETQYF
TRBV6-1,NA,TRBJ1-5,TGTGCCAGCAGTGATGACAGTAATCAGCCCCAGCATTTT,CASSDDSNQPQHF
TRBV6-5,NA,TRBJ2-2,TGTGCCAGCAGCGCCGCCCCAGGGTACACCGGGGAGCTGTTTTTT,CASSAAPGYTGELFF
TRBV5-1,TRBD1,TRBJ1-1,TGCGCCAGCAGCTCTCAGGGGGGGATGAACACTGAAGTTTTCTTT,CASSSQGGMNTEVFF